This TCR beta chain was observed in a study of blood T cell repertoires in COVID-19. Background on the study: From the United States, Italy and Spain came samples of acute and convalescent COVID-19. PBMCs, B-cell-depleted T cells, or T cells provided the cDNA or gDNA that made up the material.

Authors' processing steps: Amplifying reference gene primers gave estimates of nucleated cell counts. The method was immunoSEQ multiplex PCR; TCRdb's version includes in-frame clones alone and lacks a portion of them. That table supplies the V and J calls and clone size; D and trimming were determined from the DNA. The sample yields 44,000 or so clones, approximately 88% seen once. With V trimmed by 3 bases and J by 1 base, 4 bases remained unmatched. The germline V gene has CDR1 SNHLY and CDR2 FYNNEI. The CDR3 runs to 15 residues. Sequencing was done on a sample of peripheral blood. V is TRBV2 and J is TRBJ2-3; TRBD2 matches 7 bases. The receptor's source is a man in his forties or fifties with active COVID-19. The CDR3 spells CASSDPAGRTDTQYF. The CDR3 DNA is TGTGCCAGCAGTGATCCAGCGGGGCGCACAGATACGCAGTATTTT.